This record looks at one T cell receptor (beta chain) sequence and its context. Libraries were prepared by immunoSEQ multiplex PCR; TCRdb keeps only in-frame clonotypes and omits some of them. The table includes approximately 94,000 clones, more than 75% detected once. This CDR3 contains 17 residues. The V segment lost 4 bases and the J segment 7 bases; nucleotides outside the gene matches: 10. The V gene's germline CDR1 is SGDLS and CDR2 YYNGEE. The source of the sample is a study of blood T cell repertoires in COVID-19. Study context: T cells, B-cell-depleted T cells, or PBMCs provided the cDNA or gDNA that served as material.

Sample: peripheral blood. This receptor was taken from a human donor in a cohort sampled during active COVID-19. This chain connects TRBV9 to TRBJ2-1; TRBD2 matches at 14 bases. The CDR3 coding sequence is TGTGCCAGCAGCATTGGGCGACTAGCGGGGGGGAGGAATGAGCAGTTCTTC. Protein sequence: CASSIGRLAGGRNEQFF. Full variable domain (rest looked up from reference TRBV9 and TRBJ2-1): DSGVTQTPKHLITATGQRVTLRCSPRSGDLSVYWYQQSLDQGLQFLIQYYNGEERAKGNILERFSAQQFPDLHSELNLSSLELGDSALYFCASSIGRLAGGRNEQFFGPGTRLTVL.